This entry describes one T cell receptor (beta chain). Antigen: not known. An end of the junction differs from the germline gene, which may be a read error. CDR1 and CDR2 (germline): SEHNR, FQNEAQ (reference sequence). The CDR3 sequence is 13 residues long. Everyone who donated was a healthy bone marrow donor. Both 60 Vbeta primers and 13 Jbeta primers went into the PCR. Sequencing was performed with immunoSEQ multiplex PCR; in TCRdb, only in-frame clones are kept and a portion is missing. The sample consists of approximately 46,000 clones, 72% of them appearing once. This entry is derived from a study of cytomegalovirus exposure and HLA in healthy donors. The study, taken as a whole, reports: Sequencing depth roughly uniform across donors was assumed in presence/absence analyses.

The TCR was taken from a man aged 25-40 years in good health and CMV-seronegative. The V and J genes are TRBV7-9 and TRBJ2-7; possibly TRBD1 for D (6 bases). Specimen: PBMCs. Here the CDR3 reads CSSSFRGWDEQYF. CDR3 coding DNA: TGTTCCAGCAGCTTCAGGGGATGGGACGAGCAGTACTTC.